The 5 T cell receptor beta chains presented below share a single source sample, sequenced in a study of shared clonotypes between healthy human individuals. TCRdb's copy holds only in-frame clones and misses some; the assay was immunoSEQ multiplex PCR. The sample records some 2,100,000 clones, approximately 94% being singletons. What was sequenced was naive CD4+ T cells sorted from blood. Described subset: CD45RA+ positively selected. All receptors derive from a man aged 18 to 30 in good health.

This sequence joins TRBV27 and TRBJ1-4, with TRBD1 matching 9 bases. There are 15 residues in the CDR3. Germline assignment: CDR1 MNHEY and CDR2 SMNVEV (reference sequence). With 3 bases clipped from V and 5 bases from J, the junction kept 4 bases outside the gene matches. CDR3 residues: CASSLGGTGNEKLFF. The CDR3 nucleotides read TGTGCCAGCAGTTTGGGAGGGACAGGGAATGAAAAACTGTTTTTT.

The chain combines TRBV5-1 with TRBJ2-5, with 7 bases fitting TRBD1. V lost 0 bases to trimming and J lost 5 bases; unmatched junction nucleotides: 7. This CDR3 contains 15 residues. The germline gives CDR1 SGHRS, CDR2 YFSETQ. CDR3 residues: CASSLEAGGEETQYF. The CDR3 DNA reads TGCGCCAGCAGCTTGGAGGCAGGGGGTGAGGAGACCCAGTACTTC.

The chain links TRBV6-5 to TRBJ1-1; D is unclear. Trimming removed 0 bases from V and 7 bases from J, with 9 bases in between. The CDR3 extends over 13 amino acids. In germline, CDR1 is MNHEY, CDR2 SVGAGI. The CDR3 is CASSYSTESEAFF. The DNA of the CDR3 is TGTGCCAGCAGTTACTCAACTGAGAGTGAAGCTTTCTTT.

This chain links TRBV9 with TRBJ2-2; D is unresolved. Germline V gene sequence: CDR1 SGDLS, CDR2 YYNGEE. The V gene lost 4 bases and the J gene lost 1 base, with 11 bases spanning the gap. The CDR3 runs 15 residues. This chain's CDR3 is CASSLLVGNTGELFF. As DNA, the CDR3 is TGTGCCAGCAGCCTCTTGGTCGGGAACACCGGGGAGCTGTTTTTT.

V gene TRBV7-2 combines with J gene TRBJ2-5, with 9 bases identical to TRBD2. The trim removed 2 bases at V and 1 base at J, leaving 2 bases unmatched. The CDR3 loop spans 15 amino acids. Germline assignment: CDR1 SGHTA and CDR2 FQGNSA. The CDR3 sequence is CASSLTRGGQETQYF. The DNA of the CDR3 is TGTGCCAGCAGCTTAACGCGGGGGGGCCAAGAGACCCAGTACTTC.